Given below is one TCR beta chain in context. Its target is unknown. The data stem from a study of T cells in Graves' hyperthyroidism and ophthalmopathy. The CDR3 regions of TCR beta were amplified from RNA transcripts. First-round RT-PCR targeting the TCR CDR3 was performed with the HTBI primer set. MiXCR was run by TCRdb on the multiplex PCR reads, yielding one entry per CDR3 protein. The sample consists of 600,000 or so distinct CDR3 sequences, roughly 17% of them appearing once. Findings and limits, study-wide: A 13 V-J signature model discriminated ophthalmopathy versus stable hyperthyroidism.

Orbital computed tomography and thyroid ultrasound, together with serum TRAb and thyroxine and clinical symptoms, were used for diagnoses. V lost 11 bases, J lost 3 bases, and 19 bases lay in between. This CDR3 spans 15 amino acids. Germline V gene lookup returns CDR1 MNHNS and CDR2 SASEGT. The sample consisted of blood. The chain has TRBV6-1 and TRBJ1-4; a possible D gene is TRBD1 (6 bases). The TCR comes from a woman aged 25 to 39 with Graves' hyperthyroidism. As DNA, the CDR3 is TGTGCCGCGACGGTGACAGGCCCGGCTAATGAAAAACTGTTTTTT. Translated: CAATVTGPANEKLFF.